The 2 T cell receptor beta chains listed next were all sequenced from one sample in a study of blood T cell repertoires in COVID-19. Method: immunoSEQ multiplex PCR; TCRdb's copy keeps in-frame clones and lacks some. Among 40,000 to 60,000 clones listed, approximately 86% were seen once. Sequencing was done on a sample of peripheral blood. The receptors derive from a man aged 35-49 years with active COVID-19.

This clone was seen only a few times. The V and J genes are TRBV3-1 (or the pseudogene TRBV3-2) and TRBJ2-6, with TRBD1 as a possible D gene (5 bases). V dropped 0 bases and J dropped 4 bases, with 7 bases sitting between them. Germline V CDR1 and CDR2: LGHDT, YNNKEL (reference sequence). This CDR3 contains 15 residues. The chain's CDR3 is CASSQDRVGANVLTF. The CDR3 region has the DNA TGTGCCAGCAGCCAAGACAGGGTCGGGGCCAACGTCCTGACTTTC.

The chain is built from TRBV6-5 and TRBJ1-6; 7 nucleotides line up with TRBD1. From germline, CDR1 is MNHEY and CDR2 SVGAGI. Germline trimming cut 6 bases from V and 6 bases from J; bases unmatched to any gene: 8. The length of the CDR3 is 15 residues. DNA of the CDR3: TGTGCCAGCAGCCAAGCGGACAGGACTAATTCACCCCTCCACTTT. Protein sequence: CASSQADRTNSPLHF.